These 27 T cell receptor beta chains were sequenced from one sample in a study of cytomegalovirus exposure and HLA in healthy donors. A multiplex PCR was run with 60 Vbeta primers and 13 Jbeta primers. Generated by immunoSEQ multiplex PCR, the TCRdb table keeps only in-frame clones and is missing some. The sample includes around 230,000 clones, around 76% of them seen just once. The sequencing input was PBMCs. These receptors all come from a man aged 35 to 55 in good health and CMV-seropositive.

This chain uses TRBV25-1 with TRBJ2-5; 14 bases are a match to TRBD2. Germline V gene lookup returns CDR1 MGHDK and CDR2 SYGVNS. This CDR3 comprises 16 residues. J was trimmed by 5 bases and V by 6 bases; bases with no gene match: 8. The CDR3 bases are TGTGCCAGCAGCCCGGGACTAGCGGGAGTGCGGGAGACCCAGTACTTC. Its protein product is CASSPGLAGVRETQYF.

The chain recombines TRBV29-1 with TRBJ2-4; tentative D call: TRBD1 (5 bases). CDR1 is SQVTM and CDR2 is ANQGSEA in the germline V gene. The CDR3 covers 16 residues. V was pared by 7 bases and J by 1 base, with 20 bases between. CDR3 DNA sequence: TGCAGCGCCGAAGTTTGGTCAGGGTGGGCCAAAAACATTCAGTACTTC. Amino acid sequence: CSAEVWSGWAKNIQYF. The full variable domain, rest sourced from reference TRBV29-1 and TRBJ2-4, is SAVISQKPSRDICQRGTSLTIQCQVDSQVTMMFWYRQQPGQSLTLIATANQGSEATYESGFVIDKFPISRPNLTFSTLTVSNMSPEDSSIYLCSAEVWSGWAKNIQYFGAGTRLSVL.

CDR3 DNA: TGTGCCAGCTCACCACGGACAGGGGGAGAGACCCAGTACTTC. Amino acid sequence: CASSPRTGGETQYF. The chain employs TRBV18 and TRBJ2-5; 10 bases are a match to TRBD1. Germline loops: CDR1 KGHSH, CDR2 LQKENI. V was pared by 1 base and J by 4 bases, with 0 bases of the junction left unmatched. The CDR3 is made up of 14 amino acids. The full variable domain, its missing parts supplied by reference TRBV18 and TRBJ2-5, is NAGVMQNPRHLVRRRGQEARLRCSPMKGHSHVYWYRQLPEEGLKFMVYLQKENIIDESGMPKERFSAEFPKEGPSILRIQQVVRGDSAAYFCASSPRTGGETQYFGPGTRLLVL.

The chain employs TRBV5-1 and TRBJ2-2; 7 nucleotides line up with TRBD1. Germline-derived CDR1 and CDR2 are SGHRS and YFSETQ. Trimming at V came to 0 bases and at J to 6 bases, leaving 2 bases not matched to a gene. This CDR3 spans 14 amino acids. As DNA, the CDR3 is TGCGCCAGCAGCTTGGCCACAGGGGCCGGGGAGCTGTTTTTT. Its protein is CASSLATGAGELFF.

V and J are TRBV10-3 and TRBJ1-4, with D maybe TRBD1 (6 bases). CDR1 is ENHRY and CDR2 is SYGVKD in the germline V gene. The V gene lost 2 bases and the J gene lost 6 bases, with 10 bases spanning the gap. The CDR3 runs 14 residues. CDR3 amino acids: CAISERTAHEKLFF. In DNA form, the CDR3 reads TGTGCCATCAGTGAGAGGACAGCTCATGAAAAACTGTTTTTT.

The chain employs TRBV2 and TRBJ1-2; D ambiguous. Germline V CDR1 and CDR2: SNHLY, FYNNEI. The CDR3 consists of 11 residues. Trimming took off 8 bases at V and 8 bases at J, with 12 bases between the two ends. The CDR3 region has the DNA TGTGCCAGCCTATCCGTCCGCGGCTACACCTTC. As protein: CASLSVRGYTF. The entire variable domain, with the rest obtained from reference TRBV2 and TRBJ1-2, is as follows: EPEVTQTPSHQVTQMGQEVILRCVPISNHLYFYWYRQILGQKVEFLVSFYNNEISEKSEIFDDQFSVERPDGSNFTLKIRSTKLEDSAMYFCASLSVRGYTFGSGTRLTVV.

V is TRBV15 and J is TRBJ2-7; D uncertain. The ends were cut back, 3 bases at V and 4 bases at J, with 13 bases in the middle. Germline V lookup: CDR1 LNHNV, CDR2 YYDKDF (reference sequence). The length of the CDR3 is 14 residues. CDR3 loop: CATSSSRILYEQYF. CDR3 in DNA: TGTGCCACCAGCAGCTCTAGGATTCTATACGAGCAGTACTTC. Full variable domain (outside the CDR3, taken from reference TRBV15 and TRBJ2-7): DAMVIQNPRYQVTQFGKPVTLSCSQTLNHNVMYWYQQKSSQAPKLLFHYYDKDFNNEADTPDNFQSRRPNTSFCFLDIRSPGLGDTAMYLCATSSSRILYEQYFGPGTRLTVT.

V gene TRBV18 combines with J gene TRBJ1-5, with D maybe TRBD1 (5 bases). Germline assignment: CDR1 KGHSH and CDR2 LQKENI. The CDR3 consists of 14 residues. The V gene lost 3 bases and the J gene lost 5 bases, with 11 bases spanning the gap. The DNA for the CDR3 is TGTGCCAGCTCACCGCAAGGGGTAGATCAGCCCCAGCATTTT. Translation: CASSPQGVDQPQHF.

The rearrangement links TRBV29-1 to TRBJ1-5; 9 bases match TRBD1. Germline V gene data show CDR1 as SQVTM and CDR2 as ANQGSEA. Unmatched junction bases numbered 2, after V lost 6 bases and J lost 5 bases. The CDR3 has 12 residues. The CDR3 nucleotides are TGCAGCGTCCGGACAGGGGATCAGCCCCAGCATTTT. It encodes CSVRTGDQPQHF.

V and J are TRBV5-4 and TRBJ2-5; 7 bases line up with TRBD2. J was trimmed by 0 bases and V by 4 bases; bases with no gene match: 6. The CDR3 is made up of 15 amino acids. Germline CDR1 and CDR2: SGHNT and YYREEE (reference sequence). CDR3 in amino acids: CASSPPGGYQETQYF. CDR3 DNA sequence: TGTGCCAGCAGCCCGCCGGGAGGATACCAAGAGACCCAGTACTTC.

The V call is TRBV7-9, the J call TRBJ2-7; 13 positions match TRBD2. The CDR3 runs to 15 residues. Germline V gives CDR1 SEHNR, CDR2 FQNEAQ (reference sequence). The CDR3 region is CSSSPTSGRAHEQYV. The DNA for the CDR3 is TGTTCCAGCAGCCCTACTAGCGGGAGGGCCCACGAGCAGTACGTC.

J is TRBJ2-1 and V is TRBV7-2, with D possibly matching TRBD1 (6 bases). This CDR3 has 13 residues. Germline V gene sequence: CDR1 SGHTA, CDR2 FQGNSA. Trimming took off 4 bases at V and 5 bases at J, with 9 bases between the two ends. CDR3: CASSYQGHNEQFF. The DNA for the CDR3 is TGTGCCAGCAGCTATCAGGGGCACAATGAGCAGTTCTTC.

The V and J genes are TRBV11-1 and TRBJ2-2; 7 nucleotides match TRBD2. This CDR3 comprises 16 residues. In germline, CDR1 is SGHAT, CDR2 FQDESV (reference sequence). The V gene end was trimmed by 3 bases and the J gene end by 2 bases; junction bases not matched to a gene: 6. CDR3 loop: CASSFTGLPNTGELFF. CDR3 DNA: TGTGCCAGCAGCTTCACGGGACTACCTAACACCGGGGAGCTGTTTTTT.

The chain couples TRBV11-2 to TRBJ2-2; D remains ambiguous. V was pared by 4 bases and J by 1 base, with 4 bases between. Germline CDR1 and CDR2: SGHAT and FQNNGV. The CDR3 is 13 residues long. CDR3 residues: CASSSLNTGELFF. The CDR3 region has the DNA TGTGCCAGCAGCTCTCTGAACACCGGGGAGCTGTTTTTT.

This chain connects TRBV4-2 to TRBJ2-6; no reliable D call. V lost 7 bases to trimming and J lost 4 bases, with 17 bases between them. Germline V gives CDR1 LGHNA, CDR2 YNFKEQ. The CDR3 runs to 16 residues. CDR3 sequence: CASTPRLLMGANVLTF. DNA for the CDR3: TGTGCCAGCACCCCAAGGTTACTAATGGGGGCCAACGTCCTGACTTTC.

V is TRBV14 and J is TRBJ2-1; 14 bases line up with TRBD2. Germline V CDR1 and CDR2: SGHDN, FVKESK. J was trimmed by 7 bases and V by 0 bases; bases with no gene match: 11. This CDR3 has 19 amino acids. DNA of the CDR3: TGTGCCAGCAGCCAAGATAAGAGACTAGCGGGAGGGCTGGGGAATGAGCAGTTCTTC. It is translated as CASSQDKRLAGGLGNEQFF.

The DNA of the CDR3 is TGTGCCTGGAGCCTTATAGCGGGAGGAATCAGCTACGAGCAGTACTTC. This translates into CAWSLIAGGISYEQYF. V and J are TRBV30 and TRBJ2-7; 10 nucleotides align to TRBD2. Germline trimming cut 3 bases from V and 3 bases from J; bases unmatched to any gene: 11. CDR1 is GTSNPN, CDR2 SVGIG, per germline (reference sequence). The CDR3 is 16 residues long.

This rearrangement joins TRBV5-1 to TRBJ2-7, with TRBD1 matching 7 bases. This CDR3 has 15 residues. V was clipped by 5 bases and J by 6 bases; unmatched bases: 14. CDR1 and CDR2 (germline): SGHRS, YFSETQ. In nucleotides, the CDR3 is TGCGCCAGCAGTCCTATAGCCGGACACAGGGGCGAGCAGTACTTC. It encodes CASSPIAGHRGEQYF.

The genes are TRBV2 and TRBJ1-1; TRBD1 matches at 8 bases. Germline CDR1 SNHLY, CDR2 FYNNEI. The CDR3 covers 15 residues. J was trimmed by 0 bases and V by 2 bases; bases with no gene match: 2. The CDR3 nucleotides read TGTGCCAGCAGTGAACACAGGGGGATGAACACTGAAGCTTTCTTT. Its translation is CASSEHRGMNTEAFF.

In this sample, this clone turned up a few times. This chain connects TRBV7-9 to TRBJ1-4, with D tentatively TRBD1 (5 bases). With 2 bases removed from V and 4 bases from J, the gap between germline ends came to 14 bases. Germline V gene lookup returns CDR1 SEHNR and CDR2 FQNEAQ (reference sequence). CDR3 length: 16 amino acids. The CDR3 DNA is TGTGCCAGCAGCTTACTTCGAACAGGCGATAATGAAAAACTGTTTTTT. This gives the protein CASSLLRTGDNEKLFF.

The V call is TRBV7-9, the J call TRBJ1-2, with a possible D match to TRBD1 (5 bases). CDR1 and CDR2 from the germline V gene are SEHNR and FQNEAQ (reference sequence). This CDR3 region has 13 residues. V was shortened by 2 bases and J by 6 bases, with 10 bases between the two germline ends. The chain's CDR3 is CASSLRGGDGYTF. The CDR3 region has the DNA TGTGCCAGCAGCTTACGGGGAGGGGATGGCTACACCTTC.

The rearrangement links TRBV14 to TRBJ2-1, with 8 bases identical to TRBD2. Per the germline V gene, CDR1 is SGHDN and CDR2 is FVKESK. Germline trimming cut 4 bases from V and 2 bases from J; bases unmatched to any gene: 4. The CDR3 runs to 15 residues. The CDR3 region is CASSLSGSAYNEQFF. The DNA for the CDR3 is TGTGCCAGCAGCCTAAGCGGGAGCGCCTACAATGAGCAGTTCTTC. Full variable domain (rest looked up from reference TRBV14 and TRBJ2-1): EAGVTQFPSHSVIEKGQTVTLRCDPISGHDNLYWYRRVMGKEIKFLLHFVKESKQDESGMPNNRFLAERTGGTYSTLKVQPAELEDSGVYFCASSLSGSAYNEQFFGPGTRLTVL.

The V call is TRBV4-1, the J call TRBJ2-7, with a tentative D call TRBD2 (6 bases). The germline V and J ends were trimmed by 4 bases and 0 bases, with 13 bases remaining between them. CDR1 and CDR2 from the germline V gene are MGHRA and YSYEKL. This CDR3 contains 15 residues. Written as DNA, the CDR3 is TGCGCCAGCAGCCCCACAGGACTACCCTCCTACGAGCAGTACTTC. Translation: CASSPTGLPSYEQYF.

In DNA form, the CDR3 reads TGTGCCAGCAGCCCTCACTCCGGACTAACAGAGACCCAGTACTTC. Translation: CASSPHSGLTETQYF. The chain uses TRBV25-1 and TRBJ2-5; possible D gene TRBD2, 6 bases. This CDR3 has 15 residues. Trimming left V 6 bases short and J 4 bases short, with 18 bases between. Germline lookup yields CDR1 MGHDK and CDR2 SYGVNS.

The V and J genes are TRBV11-2 and TRBJ2-3; a possible D gene is TRBD2 (5 bases). The CDR3 runs 15 residues. The V end lost 5 bases, the J end lost 5 bases, and 17 bases lay between the germline ends. The V gene's germline CDR1 is SGHAT and CDR2 FQNNGV. CDR3 amino acids: CASSAYFLAGDTQYF. The CDR3 DNA reads TGTGCCAGCAGCGCCTATTTTCTGGCGGGAGATACGCAGTATTTT.

The rearrangement joins TRBV11-1 to TRBJ1-1, with D tentatively TRBD1 (5 bases). The germline V gene has CDR1 SGHAT and CDR2 FQDESV (reference sequence). Trimming shortened V by 5 bases and J by 4 bases, and 14 bases separated the two germline ends. This CDR3 contains 14 residues. The CDR3, as DNA: TGTGCCAGCAGCGTGGGAGGTGGGGGCACTGAAGCTTTCTTT. Encoded protein: CASSVGGGGTEAFF.

This clone has just one count. The chain is built from TRBV7-8 and TRBJ2-1; 11 bases line up with TRBD2. Germline loops: CDR1 SGHVS, CDR2 FQNEAQ. This CDR3 comprises 18 residues. The V gene end was trimmed by 1 base and the J gene end by 8 bases; junction bases not matched to a gene: 13. CDR3 in amino acids: CASSLERQASGRSDEQFF. The DNA for the CDR3 is TGTGCCAGCAGCTTAGAACGACAGGCTAGCGGGAGGAGCGATGAGCAGTTCTTC.